This section outlines one TCR beta chain sequence together with its context. Its antigen remains unidentified. Generated by immunoSEQ multiplex PCR, the TCRdb table keeps only in-frame clones and is missing some. The sample lists fewer than 50,000 clones, approximately 88% occurring once. This sample was taken from a study of graft-versus-host responses after intestinal transplantation. The overall study: The recipients all started with anti-thymocyte globulin induction and then took tacrolimus and steroids for two to four years.

Germline V gene lookup returns CDR1 LNHDA and CDR2 SQIVND (reference sequence). J lost 7 bases, V lost 4 bases, and 3 bases had no gene match. This CDR3 has 12 amino acids. The chain employs TRBV19 and TRBJ1-2; 7 bases fit TRBD1. The sequence was obtained from a human donor who was the organ donor for an intestinal transplant. The specimen was unstimulated CD4+ T cells sorted from spleen or lymph node cells, collected before transplant. The CDR3 spells CASSTGGVGYTF. CDR3 sequence (DNA): TGTGCCAGTAGTACAGGGGGAGTTGGCTACACCTTC.